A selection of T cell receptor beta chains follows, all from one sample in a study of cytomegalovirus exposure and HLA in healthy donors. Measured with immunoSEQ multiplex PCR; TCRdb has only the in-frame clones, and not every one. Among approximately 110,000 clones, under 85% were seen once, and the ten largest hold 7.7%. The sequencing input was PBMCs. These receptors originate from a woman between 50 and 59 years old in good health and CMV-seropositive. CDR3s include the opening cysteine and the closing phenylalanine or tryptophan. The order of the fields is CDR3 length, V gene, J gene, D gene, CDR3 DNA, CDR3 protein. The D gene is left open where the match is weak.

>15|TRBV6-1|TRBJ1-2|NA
TGTGCCAGCAGTGAAGCAATAGGGGCAGGGTATGGCTACACCTTC
CASSEAIGAGYGYTF
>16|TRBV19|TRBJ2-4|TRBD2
TGTGCCAGTAGTCTCCAGACTAGCGGGGCCAAAAACAGTCAGTACTTC
CASSLQTSGAKNSQYF
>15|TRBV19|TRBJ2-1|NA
TGTGCCAGTAGCCCCACAGGACAGGACTACGATGAGCAGTTCTTC
CASSPTGQDYDEQFF
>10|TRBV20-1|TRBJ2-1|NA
TGCAGTGCTGGAAGCGATGAGCAGTTCTTC
CSAGSDEQFF
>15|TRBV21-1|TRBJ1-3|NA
TGTGCCAGCAACCCCAAGAGGGGGCCTGGAAACACCATATATTTT
CASNPKRGPGNTIYF
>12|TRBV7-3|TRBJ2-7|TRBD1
TGTGCCAGCAAGGGGCGACAGGGTAACCGAACTTTC
CASKGRQGNRTF
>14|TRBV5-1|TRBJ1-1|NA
TGCGCCAGCAGCTTGGGCGGGGAGAACACTGAAGCTTTCTTT
CASSLGGENTEAFF
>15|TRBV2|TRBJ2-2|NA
TGTGCCAGCAGTGAGGACTCGGTGGCCACCGGGGAGCTGTTTTTT
CASSEDSVATGELFF
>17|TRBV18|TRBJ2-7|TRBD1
TGTGCCAGCTCACTCTATTCCGGGACAGGCGCTTCCTACGAGCAGTACTTC
CASSLYSGTGASYEQYF
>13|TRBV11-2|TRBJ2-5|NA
TGTGCCAGCAGCTTCGGGGCGGGGGAGACCCAGTACTTC
CASSFGAGETQYF
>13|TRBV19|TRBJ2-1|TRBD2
TGTGCCAGTAGTATGGTGCGGGAGGGTGAGCAGTTCTTC
CASSMVREGEQFF
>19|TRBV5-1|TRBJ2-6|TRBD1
TGCGCCAGCAGCGTGGGGGACAGTCTCTACCTCTCTGGGGCCAACGTCCTGACTTTC
CASSVGDSLYLSGANVLTF